These 6 T cell receptor beta chains came from one sample sequenced in a study of cytomegalovirus exposure and HLA in healthy donors. The study ran its PCR with 60 Vbeta and 13 Jbeta primers. Measured with immunoSEQ multiplex PCR; TCRdb has only the in-frame clones, and not every one. The table lists about 160,000 clones, under 80% of them singletons. What was sequenced was PBMCs. The receptors come from a female donor in good health and CMV-seronegative.

As DNA, the CDR3 is TGTGCCAGCAGCTTAGCCAGGGGCGAGCAGTACTTC. Amino acids: CASSLARGEQYF. The V gene is TRBV11-3, the J gene TRBJ2-7; perhaps TRBD1 as D (6 bases). The CDR3 covers 12 residues. Between the trimmed V and J ends, which lost 1 base and 6 bases, there was a span of 7 bases. Germline assignment: CDR1 SGHNT and CDR2 YENEEA.

V usage is TRBV9 and J usage is TRBJ2-5; 13 bases are a match to TRBD2. The trim removed 4 bases at V and 4 bases at J, leaving 10 bases unmatched. Germline CDR1 and CDR2: SGDLS and YYNGEE. The CDR3 loop spans 17 amino acids. In nucleotides, the CDR3 is TGTGCCAGCAGCCCGAGAGGGACTAGCGGGATTGGAGAGACCCAGTACTTC. Its translation is CASSPRGTSGIGETQYF.

The chain combines TRBV30 with TRBJ2-7, with D perhaps matching TRBD1 (5 bases). Deletions cut 2 bases from V and 5 bases from J, with 10 bases between. Germline CDR1 GTSNPN, CDR2 SVGIG (reference sequence). The CDR3 extends over 12 amino acids. CDR3 nucleotides: TGTGCCTGGAGTACAGGACGTGACGAGCAGTACTTC. Amino acid sequence: CAWSTGRDEQYF.

V gene TRBV5-1 combines with J gene TRBJ1-4; D is perhaps TRBD1 (6 bases). The CDR3 loop spans 14 amino acids. Germline CDR1 and CDR2: SGHRS and YFSETQ. The V end was cut by 3 bases, the J end by 4 bases, with 10 bases between. This CDR3 is CASSSGTLNEKLFF. The DNA for the CDR3 is TGCGCCAGCAGCTCTGGGACACTTAATGAAAAACTGTTTTTT.

The chain links TRBV7-8 to TRBJ2-1, with D perhaps TRBD2 (5 bases). The CDR3 consists of 16 residues. Germline loops: CDR1 SGHVS, CDR2 FQNEAQ. V was clipped by 5 bases and J by 0 bases, with 14 bases between them. The CDR3 loop is CASSRPGSFSYNEQFF. Here the CDR3 DNA reads TGTGCCAGCAGCCGCCCGGGGAGCTTCTCCTACAATGAGCAGTTCTTC.

This chain joins TRBV10-3 and TRBJ2-7; 10 bases agree with TRBD2. CDR1 is ENHRY and CDR2 is SYGVKD in the germline V gene. The CDR3 consists of 13 residues. The trim removed 4 bases at V and 3 bases at J, leaving 0 bases unmatched. The CDR3 sequence is CAISGTSGYEQYF. The CDR3 nucleotides read TGTGCCATCAGTGGGACTAGCGGCTACGAGCAGTACTTC.